This T cell receptor (beta chain) was sequenced in a study of T cells in Graves' hyperthyroidism and ophthalmopathy. Study conclusions and caveats: In the analysis, a 13 V-J model separated ophthalmopathy from stable hyperthyroidism.

The definition of stable Graves' hyperthyroidism was no ophthalmopathy progression within 18 months. Uncontrolled infection, other autoimmune disease, pregnancy or lactation barred patients from enrollment. Amplified regions were TCR beta CDR3 sequences from RNA transcripts. Initially, a first-round RT-PCR of the TCR CDR3 employed the HTBI primer set. TCRdb passed the multiplex PCR reads through MiXCR, listing each CDR3 protein once. This sample yields roughly 700,000 distinct CDR3 sequences, of which about 14% are seen a single time; roughly 10% belongs to the top ten. Trimming cost V 7 bases and J 1 base, with 8 bases left between them. Germline V gives CDR1 WSHSY, CDR2 SAAADI. The CDR3 loop spans 13 amino acids. This clonotype was detected a few times. Its antigen remains unknown.

The source is a woman in her late teens or twenties with Graves' hyperthyroidism. V is TRBV10-2 and J is TRBJ1-5; no firm D call. Sequenced: blood. This CDR3 reads CASKGVSNQPQHF. In DNA form, the CDR3 reads TGCGCCAGCAAGGGAGTCAGCAATCAGCCCCAGCATTTT.